The 22 T cell receptor beta chains below all came from one sample that was sequenced in a study of response to subunit inactivated influenza vaccine. A single record per CDR3 protein comes from TCRdb applying MiXCR to the RT-PCR reads. The data show approximately 250,000 distinct CDR3 sequences, 12% seen once. The sample consisted of non-naive T cells sorted from PBMCs, taken approximately 15 days before vaccination. These receptors all stem from a man aged 50 or older who received an inactivated influenza vaccine.

The rearrangement joins TRBV5-1 to TRBJ2-4; TRBD1 matches 7 bases. With 4 bases clipped from V and 3 bases from J, the junction kept 4 bases outside the gene matches. This CDR3 has 14 residues. Germline assignment: CDR1 SGHRS and CDR2 YFSETQ. The CDR3 DNA reads TGCGCCAGCAGCCTAAGGACAGGCAAAAACATTCAGTACTTC. Translation: CASSLRTGKNIQYF.

The chain joins TRBV6-1 to TRBJ1-1, with D hard to call. The CDR3 runs 14 residues. The germline V gene has CDR1 MNHNS and CDR2 SASEGT. V lost 6 bases to trimming and J lost 11 bases, with 22 bases between them. The CDR3 sequence is CASRQRESYYRAFF. The CDR3 nucleotides read TGTGCCAGCAGACAAAGGGAGTCCTACTATAGGGCTTTCTTT.

This rearrangement joins TRBV9 to TRBJ2-1; TRBD2 matches at 12 bases. The CDR3 contains 16 residues. With V trimmed by 0 bases and J by 7 bases, 5 bases remained unmatched. CDR1 is SGDLS and CDR2 is YYNGEE in the germline V gene. CDR3 bases: TGTGCCAGCAGCGTAGTTGGACTAGCGGGATTGAATGAGCAGTTCTTC. It specifies CASSVVGLAGLNEQFF. Complete variable domain (other parts from reference TRBV9 and TRBJ2-1): DSGVTQTPKHLITATGQRVTLRCSPRSGDLSVYWYQQSLDQGLQFLIQYYNGEERAKGNILERFSAQQFPDLHSELNLSSLELGDSALYFCASSVVGLAGLNEQFFGPGTRLTVL.

Many counts were recorded for this clonotype. J is TRBJ2-1 and V is TRBV14, with TRBD2 matching over 9 bases. The junction had 6 bases not matched to a gene; V was cut back by 4 bases and J by 2 bases. This CDR3 contains 16 residues. Germline assignment: CDR1 SGHDN and CDR2 FVKESK. The CDR3 sequence is CASSRMTSGAYNEQFF. CDR3 nucleotide sequence: TGTGCCAGCAGCCGAATGACTAGCGGAGCCTACAATGAGCAGTTCTTC. Filled out from reference TRBV14 and TRBJ2-1, the complete variable domain reads EAGVTQFPSHSVIEKGQTVTLRCDPISGHDNLYWYRRVMGKEIKFLLHFVKESKQDESGMPNNRFLAERTGGTYSTLKVQPAELEDSGVYFCASSRMTSGAYNEQFFGPGTRLTVL.

This clonotype turned up a few times. The chain is built from TRBV7-2 and TRBJ2-5, with TRBD2 identical over 9 bases. The germline V gene has CDR1 SGHTA and CDR2 FQGNSA. The length of the CDR3 is 14 residues. The trim removed 3 bases at V and 1 base at J, leaving 0 bases unmatched. The chain's CDR3 is CASSFSGSQETQYF. Here the CDR3 DNA reads TGTGCCAGCAGCTTTAGCGGGAGCCAAGAGACCCAGTACTTC.

In this sample, this clonotype turned up a few times. The rearrangement joins TRBV18 to TRBJ1-1; weak D call: TRBD1 (6 bases). This CDR3 region has 15 residues. V was pared by 3 bases and J by 4 bases, with 15 bases between. In germline, CDR1 is KGHSH, CDR2 LQKENI. Here the CDR3 reads CASSPQGRGSTEAFF. The CDR3 DNA reads as TGTGCCAGCTCACCTCAGGGGCGGGGGAGCACTGAAGCTTTCTTT.

This clonotype was picked up a small number of times. The chain couples TRBV27 to TRBJ1-5; no firm D call. In germline, CDR1 is MNHEY, CDR2 SMNVEV (reference sequence). V lost 3 bases and J 9 bases, leaving 12 bases between the germline ends. CDR3 length: 13 residues. CDR3 sequence reads: CASSFGPTRPQHF. For the CDR3, the DNA is TGTGCCAGCAGTTTCGGTCCGACGCGGCCCCAGCATTTT.

There are a few counts of this clonotype. The CDR3 DNA reads TGTGCCAGCAGTTTATACAGGGAGGCCTACGAGCAGTACTTC. It encodes CASSLYREAYEQYF. The V call is TRBV12-3 or TRBV12-4, the J call TRBJ2-7, with D possibly being TRBD1 or TRBD2 (6 bases each). Trimming shortened V by 2 bases and J by 2 bases, and 10 bases separated the two germline ends. CDR3 length equals 14 residues.

This clonotype was detected many times. The rearrangement joins TRBV11-2 to TRBJ2-4; TRBD2 matches 7 bases. Unmatched junction bases numbered 9, after V lost 0 bases and J lost 1 base. The CDR3 is 18 residues long. CDR1 and CDR2 (germline): SGHAT, FQNNGV. This chain's CDR3 is CASSLDLGGGPAKNIQYF. The CDR3 DNA reads TGTGCCAGCAGCTTAGATCTCGGGGGAGGGCCGGCCAAAAACATTCAGTACTTC.

The chain carries TRBV10-3 and TRBJ1-2, with 7 nucleotides matching TRBD1. V gave up 5 bases and J gave up 5 bases; unmatched junction bases: 5. Per the germline V gene, CDR1 is ENHRY and CDR2 is SYGVKD. The CDR3 runs 13 residues. The CDR3 DNA is TGTGCCATCAGTCGGGACAGTTCATATGGCTACACCTTC. Encoded protein: CAISRDSSYGYTF.

Notes on this clonotype: At one end the junction does not follow the germline gene, possibly because of a read error. V is TRBV7-3 and J is TRBJ2-1; D perhaps matches TRBD1 (5 bases). CDR1 and CDR2 (germline): SGHTA, FQGTGA. The CDR3 loop spans 15 amino acids. The CDR3 here is CASSLRRVAGNEQCF. The CDR3 DNA reads TGTGCCAGCAGCTTAAGACGGGTCGCAGGGAATGAGCAGTGCTTC.

This clonotype was counted ten times or more. The chain couples TRBV28 to TRBJ2-7; the match to TRBD1 covers 9 bases. V was pared by 6 bases and J by 7 bases, with 10 bases of the junction left unmatched. Germline CDR1 is MDHEN and CDR2 is SYDVKM. This CDR3 has 14 amino acids. In nucleotides, the CDR3 is TGTGCCAGCAGCCATGGGACAGGGCTGGGGGAGCAGTACTTC. Translated, it gives CASSHGTGLGEQYF.

The chain links TRBV5-1 to TRBJ2-3, with D unresolved. Trimming removed 3 bases from V and 6 bases from J, with 11 bases in between. The CDR3 sequence is 13 residues long. CDR1 is SGHRS, CDR2 YFSETQ, per germline. The CDR3 spells CASSSHLVDTQYF. As DNA, the CDR3 is TGCGCCAGCAGCTCCCACTTAGTCGATACGCAGTATTTT.

The chain employs TRBV12-3 or TRBV12-4 and TRBJ2-1; TRBD2 matches at 14 bases. J gave up 10 bases and V 3 bases, and 8 bases lay outside the gene matches. The CDR3 totals 16 residues. The CDR3 nucleotides are TGTGCCAGCAGTTTTAGGACTAGCGGGGGGATTGGCGAGCAGTTCTTC. This gives the protein CASSFRTSGGIGEQFF.

This chain uses TRBV11-1 with TRBJ2-6; D ambiguous. The CDR3 is 15 amino acids. V lost 5 bases to trimming and J lost 4 bases, with 12 bases between them. Germline CDR1 reads SGHAT; CDR2 reads FQDESV (reference sequence). The CDR3 bases are TGTGCCAGCAGCAAAGAGGCGTCCGGGGCCAACGTCCTGACTTTC. Translation: CASSKEASGANVLTF.

Remarks on this clonotype: Lacking the conserved final phenylalanine or tryptophan, this CDR3 likely reflects a read error. The chain carries TRBV5-4 and TRBJ1-1, with a weak D call TRBD1 (6 bases). With 6 bases removed from V and 0 bases from J, the gap between germline ends came to 12 bases. Per germline, CDR1 SGHNT and CDR2 YYREEE (reference sequence). CDR3 size: 14 residues. This chain's CDR3 is CASTSGTLNTEAFS. As DNA, the CDR3 is TGTGCCAGCACCTCCGGGACACTGAACACTGAAGCTTTCTCT.

This clonotype occurred a few times. V usage is TRBV20-1 and J usage is TRBJ2-7; 8 nucleotides line up with TRBD2. J was trimmed by 4 bases and V by 0 bases; bases with no gene match: 14. Germline V gives CDR1 DFQATT, CDR2 SNEGSKA (reference sequence). The CDR3 length is 17 residues. The CDR3: CSARDPTRGAGVYEQYF. The CDR3 DNA follows: TGCAGTGCTAGAGATCCCACCCGGGGAGCGGGGGTTTACGAGCAGTACTTC.

The V and J genes are TRBV5-4 and TRBJ1-2; no clear D gene. The length of the CDR3 is 15 residues. Deletions cut 2 bases from V and 6 bases from J, with 17 bases between. Germline CDR1 reads SGHNT; CDR2 reads YYREEE (reference sequence). CDR3 in amino acids: CASSFSASIPDGYTF. The CDR3 DNA reads as TGTGCCAGCAGCTTCTCCGCTTCAATACCGGATGGCTACACCTTC.

Many counts were recorded for this clonotype. V and J are TRBV4-2 and TRBJ1-3; D remains unclear. V lost 1 base and J 2 bases, leaving 18 bases between the germline ends. The CDR3 length is 18 residues. The germline CDR1 and CDR2 sequences are LGHNA and YNFKEQ. Here the CDR3 reads CASSQGFNLVSTGNTIYF. As DNA, the CDR3 is TGTGCCAGCAGCCAAGGATTTAATTTAGTTAGTACTGGAAACACCATATATTTT.

This clonotype was observed many times. V gene TRBV5-1 combines with J gene TRBJ1-1; D unresolved. V dropped 0 bases and J dropped 5 bases, with 11 bases sitting between them. Germline lookup yields CDR1 SGHRS and CDR2 YFSETQ. The CDR3 sequence is 14 residues long. CDR3 bases: TGCGCCAGCAGCTTGGCAACCGGTAGGACTGAAGCTTTCTTT. Translating gives CASSLATGRTEAFF.

In DNA, the CDR3 is TGCGCCAGCAGCGGACAGGGGATCGTCACTGAAGCTTTCTTT. This encodes CASSGQGIVTEAFF. This chain joins TRBV5-1 and TRBJ1-1; 9 bases agree with TRBD1. This CDR3 has 14 amino acids. Germline CDR1 and CDR2: SGHRS and YFSETQ. V lost 4 bases and J lost 4; bases outside the gene matches: 5.

The chain links TRBV3-1 to TRBJ2-3; D may be TRBD1 (6 bases). The CDR3 length is 14 residues. Trimming took off 3 bases at V and 5 bases at J, with 12 bases between the two ends. Germline V gives CDR1 LGHDT, CDR2 YNNKEL (reference sequence). CDR3 amino acids: CASSHTGSGDTQYF. The CDR3 coding sequence is TGTGCCAGCAGCCATACAGGGAGTGGAGATACGCAGTATTTT.